This is a list of T cell receptor beta chains from one sample in a study of T cell responses to AZD1222 COVID-19 vaccine. Profiled with immunoSEQ multiplex PCR; TCRdb holds only in-frame clones, not every one. The repertoire holds 85,000 to 110,000 clones, with 91% as singletons. Sequencing was performed on peripheral blood, taken on day 0 of AZD1222 vaccination. The origin of the receptors is an adult in good health. CDR3s include the opening cysteine and the closing phenylalanine or tryptophan. The D gene is left open where the match is weak. Not all rows give a size; the values are once, few, many and, for expanded clones, a class.

d_call: TRBD2
j_call: TRBJ2-2
v_call: TRBV28
clone_size: .
cdr3_aa: CASRPGLAAGELFF
cdr3_nt: TGTGCCAGCAGGCCGGGACTAGCAGCCGGGGAGCTGTTTTTT

d_call: .
j_call: TRBJ1-2
v_call: TRBV15
clone_size: .
cdr3_aa: CATSSHGTTPTLNYGYTF
cdr3_nt: TGTGCCACCAGCAGCCACGGGACAACCCCAACACTAAACTATGGCTACACCTTC

d_call: .
j_call: TRBJ1-1
v_call: TRBV2
clone_size: .
cdr3_aa: CASRWTMNTEAFF
cdr3_nt: TGTGCCAGCAGATGGACCATGAACACTGAAGCTTTCTTT

d_call: .
j_call: TRBJ1-5
v_call: TRBV28
clone_size: .
cdr3_aa: CASSPSGGNFVNQPQHF
cdr3_nt: TGTGCCAGCAGCCCGTCCGGGGGGAATTTCGTCAATCAGCCCCAGCATTTT

d_call: TRBD2
j_call: TRBJ2-7
v_call: TRBV9
clone_size: .
cdr3_aa: CASSATRTSGNYEQYF
cdr3_nt: TGTGCCAGCAGCGCTACTAGGACTAGCGGGAACTACGAGCAGTACTTC

d_call: .
j_call: TRBJ1-2
v_call: TRBV3-1/TRBV3-2
clone_size: .
cdr3_aa: CASSPPDRRPGYTF
cdr3_nt: TGTGCCAGCAGCCCTCCGGACCGCCGTCCTGGCTACACCTTC

d_call: .
j_call: TRBJ2-3
v_call: TRBV9
clone_size: .
cdr3_aa: CASNLLSTDTQYF
cdr3_nt: TGTGCCAGCAACCTCCTAAGCACAGATACGCAGTATTTT

d_call: .
j_call: TRBJ2-7
v_call: TRBV30
clone_size: .
cdr3_aa: CALTTQGYEQYF
cdr3_nt: TGTGCCTTGACGACTCAGGGCTACGAGCAGTACTTC

d_call: .
j_call: TRBJ1-2
v_call: TRBV27
clone_size: .
cdr3_aa: CASSFLQGNYGYTF
cdr3_nt: TGTGCCAGCAGTTTTCTACAGGGAAACTATGGCTACACCTTC

d_call: TRBD1
j_call: TRBJ2-2
v_call: TRBV28
clone_size: .
cdr3_aa: CASTYSGGWNGELFF
cdr3_nt: TGTGCCAGCACCTATTCAGGGGGATGGAACGGGGAGCTGTTTTTT

d_call: TRBD1
j_call: TRBJ1-2
v_call: TRBV5-1
clone_size: .
cdr3_aa: CASSLAGTGLTYGYTF
cdr3_nt: TGCGCCAGCAGCTTGGCCGGGACAGGGTTGACCTATGGCTACACCTTC

d_call: .
j_call: TRBJ1-5
v_call: TRBV7-2
clone_size: .
cdr3_aa: CASSFGPGTGQPQHF
cdr3_nt: TGTGCCAGCAGCTTTGGCCCAGGGACGGGACAGCCCCAGCATTTT

d_call: .
j_call: TRBJ2-7
v_call: TRBV18
clone_size: .
cdr3_aa: CASSPPRAGAYEQYF
cdr3_nt: TGTGCCAGCTCACCCCCTCGGGCAGGGGCCTACGAGCAGTACTTC

d_call: .
j_call: TRBJ2-1
v_call: TRBV28
clone_size: .
cdr3_aa: CASSITGTGDWEREGLSYNEQFF
cdr3_nt: TGTGCCAGCAGCATCACCGGGACAGGGGATTGGGAGCGGGAGGGCCTGTCCTACAATGAGCAGTTCTTC

d_call: .
j_call: TRBJ1-3
v_call: TRBV6-5
clone_size: .
cdr3_aa: CATAPGASGNTIYF
cdr3_nt: TGTGCCACCGCCCCCGGGGCCTCTGGAAACACCATATATTTT

d_call: .
j_call: TRBJ2-2
v_call: TRBV4-2
clone_size: .
cdr3_aa: CASSQGPLATGELFF
cdr3_nt: TGTGCCAGCAGCCAAGGCCCTCTCGCCACCGGGGAGCTGTTTTTT

d_call: .
j_call: TRBJ1-1
v_call: TRBV15
clone_size: .
cdr3_aa: CATSRGGVMNTEAFF
cdr3_nt: TGTGCCACCAGCAGAGGCGGGGTCATGAACACTGAAGCTTTCTTT

d_call: .
j_call: TRBJ2-3
v_call: TRBV13
clone_size: .
cdr3_aa: CASSLEGPTDTQYF
cdr3_nt: TGTGCCAGCAGCTTGGAGGGCCCGACAGATACGCAGTATTTT

d_call: .
j_call: TRBJ2-7
v_call: TRBV12-3/TRBV12-4
clone_size: .
cdr3_aa: CASSSSTGHEQYF
cdr3_nt: TGTGCCAGCAGCTCCTCCACGGGGCACGAGCAGTACTTC

d_call: TRBD2
j_call: TRBJ2-1
v_call: TRBV19
clone_size: .
cdr3_aa: CASTSGIYNEQFF
cdr3_nt: TGTGCCAGTACTAGCGGAATCTACAATGAGCAGTTCTTC

d_call: .
j_call: TRBJ1-1
v_call: TRBV27
clone_size: .
cdr3_aa: CASSLGGGGNTEAFF
cdr3_nt: TGTGCCAGCAGTTTAGGAGGGGGTGGCAACACTGAAGCTTTCTTT

d_call: TRBD1
j_call: TRBJ1-1
v_call: TRBV5-1
clone_size: .
cdr3_aa: CASSLIPGQGTEAFF
cdr3_nt: TGCGCCAGCAGCCTCATACCCGGACAGGGCACTGAAGCTTTCTTT

d_call: .
j_call: TRBJ1-1
v_call: TRBV7-8
clone_size: .
cdr3_aa: CASSLGGALPYTEAFF
cdr3_nt: TGTGCCAGCAGCTTAGGGGGGGCACTACCCTATACTGAAGCTTTCTTT

d_call: TRBD2
j_call: TRBJ2-5
v_call: TRBV29-1
clone_size: .
cdr3_aa: CSVAGTSGAQETQYF
cdr3_nt: TGCAGCGTTGCCGGGACTAGCGGGGCCCAAGAGACCCAGTACTTC

d_call: .
j_call: TRBJ1-1
v_call: TRBV15
clone_size: .
cdr3_aa: CATSRVRSKPEAFF
cdr3_nt: TGTGCCACCAGCAGAGTGAGATCAAAGCCGGAAGCTTTCTTT

d_call: TRBD1
j_call: TRBJ1-4
v_call: TRBV7-6
clone_size: .
cdr3_aa: CASSLATGGDEKLFF
cdr3_nt: TGTGCCAGCAGCTTAGCGACAGGGGGGGATGAAAAACTGTTTTTT

d_call: TRBD1
j_call: TRBJ2-7
v_call: TRBV28
clone_size: .
cdr3_aa: CASRATGGPPVLYF
cdr3_nt: TGTGCCAGCAGAGCGACAGGGGGGCCCCCTGTTCTGTACTTC

d_call: .
j_call: TRBJ2-1
v_call: TRBV3-1/TRBV3-2
clone_size: once
cdr3_aa: CASSRLGARYNEQFF
cdr3_nt: TGTGCCAGCAGCCGACTAGGGGCCCGCTACAATGAGCAGTTCTTC

d_call: TRBD2
j_call: TRBJ2-7
v_call: TRBV10-3
clone_size: .
cdr3_aa: CAISPGLAGRYF
cdr3_nt: TGTGCCATCAGTCCGGGACTAGCGGGACGGTACTTC

d_call: TRBD2
j_call: TRBJ2-3
v_call: TRBV7-2
clone_size: .
cdr3_aa: CASSLALPRTSGRDTQYF
cdr3_nt: TGTGCCAGCAGCTTAGCTCTGCCCCGGACTAGCGGGAGAGATACGCAGTATTTT